These 10 T cell receptor beta chains came from one sample sequenced in a study of Graves' ophthalmopathy and Graves' hyperthyroidism. Beta-chain TCR CDR3 regions were amplified from RNA transcripts. After a first-round RT-PCR with HTBI primers, a second-round multiplex PCR was run. Using its own MiXCR run on the multiplex PCR reads, TCRdb lists one record per CDR3 protein. The table records about 1.1 million distinct CDR3 sequences, 35% to 40% of them present only once. Sequencing was done on a sample of peripheral blood or thyroid tissue (not recorded which). The receptor set was obtained from an adult man with Graves' hyperthyroidism.

CDR3 in DNA: TGTGCCAGCAGCTTAGGGACAGGGTATCGCAGCACCGGGGAGCTGTTTTTT. Protein product: CASSLGTGYRSTGELFF. This chain uses TRBV7-6 with TRBJ2-2; 8 bases align to TRBD1. The CDR3 consists of 17 residues. Germline CDR1 is SGHVS and CDR2 is FNYEAQ. V trimming: 1 base; J trimming: 4 bases; junction bases outside the gene matches: 8.

The chain has TRBV19 and TRBJ1-3; no definite D call. Germline V gives CDR1 LNHDA, CDR2 SQIVND (reference sequence). The length of the CDR3 is 16 residues. The V end was cut by 5 bases, the J end by 2 bases, with 16 bases between. CDR3 sequence reads: CASSLRGGPPGNTIYF. CDR3 nucleotides: TGTGCCAGTAGTCTACGCGGAGGGCCCCCTGGAAACACCATATATTTT.

A few counts support this clonotype. This clone may be a read error of a much larger clone one base away. The gene calls are TRBV7-8 and TRBJ2-7; 7 bases agree with TRBD1. Germline assignment: CDR1 SGHVS and CDR2 FQNEAQ. The length of the CDR3 is 14 residues. Unmatched junction bases numbered 6, after V lost 5 bases and J lost 2 bases. This CDR3 is CASSRTGTAYEQYF. CDR3 nucleotide sequence: TGTGCCAGCAGCCGAACAGGGACAGCCTACGAGCAGTACTTC.

There are many counts of this clonotype. This chain uses TRBV2 with TRBJ2-5; 8 bases are shared with TRBD1. Germline values: CDR1 SNHLY, CDR2 FYNNEI. V lost 6 bases and J lost 3; bases outside the gene matches: 9. The CDR3 is 15 amino acids. The CDR3 DNA reads as TGTGCCAGCAGCCGCGGGGCGGGACAGGAAGAGACCCAGTACTTC. This translates into CASSRGAGQEETQYF.

The chain couples TRBV14 to TRBJ2-7, with TRBD2 matching 7 bases. Trimming at V came to 4 bases and at J to 7 bases, leaving 13 bases not matched to a gene. The CDR3 has 15 amino acids. Germline V gives CDR1 SGHDN, CDR2 FVKESK. The CDR3 region has the DNA TGTGCCAGCAGCCTAGGACTAGGCGTTGTAACGGAGCAGTACTTC. This translates into CASSLGLGVVTEQYF.

The CDR3 loop reads CASRPGGLGNQPQHF. The CDR3 coding sequence is TGTGCCAGCAGACCAGGGGGTCTCGGCAATCAGCCCCAGCATTTT. The chain uses TRBV6-5 and TRBJ1-5, with 7 bases lining up with TRBD1. This CDR3 comprises 15 residues. Germline CDR1 and CDR2: MNHEY and SVGAGI. J lost 2 bases, V lost 6 bases, and 7 bases had no gene match.

The genes are TRBV20-1 and TRBJ1-5; 7 bases align to TRBD1. The V segment lost 6 bases and the J segment 11 bases; nucleotides outside the gene matches: 25. Germline CDR1 and CDR2: DFQATT and SNEGSKA (reference sequence). CDR3 length: 17 residues. The DNA for the CDR3 is TGCAGTGCCCCTCTCAGGAGACAGGGACGATACCAAGAGACCCAGCATTTT. Translated: CSAPLRRQGRYQETQHF.

A note on this clonotype: Being one base from a much bigger clone, this may be a read error. The gene calls are TRBV24-1 and TRBJ2-7, with TRBD2 matching 7 bases. The CDR3 is 14 residues long. Germline assignment: CDR1 KGHDR and CDR2 SFDVKD. The CDR3 bases are TGTGTCACCAGTGATTCCGGGACTAACTACGAGCAGTACTTC. The encoded protein is CVTSDSGTNYEQYF.

This clonotype was recorded only once. This chain connects TRBV30 to TRBJ1-3, with TRBD1 matching over 7 bases. Unmatched junction bases numbered 5, after V lost 2 bases and J lost 1 base. The CDR3 is 15 residues long. From germline, CDR1 is GTSNPN and CDR2 SVGIG (reference sequence). CDR3 bases: TGTGCCTGGAGTACCCGACAGGGTTCTGGAAACACCATATATTTT. Amino acids: CAWSTRQGSGNTIYF.

This chain links TRBV5-1 with TRBJ2-5; D is tentatively TRBD1 or TRBD2 (5 bases each). Trimming pared 1 base from V and 4 bases from J, leaving 20 bases between. This CDR3 is built from 17 residues. CDR1 is SGHRS and CDR2 is YFSETQ in the germline V gene. CDR3 residues: CASSLYLSGPHRETQYF. In nucleotides, the CDR3 is TGCGCCAGCAGCTTGTACCTGTCGGGGCCACATAGAGAGACCCAGTACTTC.